This entry lists 15 T cell receptor beta chains sequenced from one sample in a study of blood T cell repertoires in COVID-19. Libraries were prepared by immunoSEQ multiplex PCR; TCRdb keeps only in-frame clonotypes and omits some of them. Of about 280,000 clones listed, roughly 85% are singletons. The source material was PBMCs or T cells enriched from blood (not recorded which). Every receptor here comes from a woman in her thirties or forties who had recovered from COVID-19.

This clone was recorded only once. V is TRBV5-1 and J is TRBJ2-4; D is uncertain. This CDR3 region has 14 residues. V was shortened by 0 bases and J by 12 bases, with 16 bases between the two germline ends. Germline V CDR1 and CDR2: SGHRS, YFSETQ. CDR3: CASSLGDNMSDQYF. CDR3 coding DNA: TGCGCCAGCAGCTTGGGTGACAACATGTCAGATCAGTACTTC.

This clone was counted between two and nine times. V is TRBV19 and J is TRBJ1-5; D is uncertain. This CDR3 region has 12 residues. Trimming removed 2 bases from V and 8 bases from J, with 7 bases in between. Germline V CDR1 and CDR2: LNHDA, SQIVND (reference sequence). The CDR3 region has the DNA TGTGCCAGTAGTATACAGGAGGAGCCCCAGCATTTT. Translated, it gives CASSIQEEPQHF.

V and J are TRBV7-3 and TRBJ1-2; possible D gene TRBD1, 6 bases. The CDR3 is 15 residues long. From germline, CDR1 is SGHTA and CDR2 FQGTGA. Trimming took 2 bases from V and 0 from J, leaving 10 bases between them. The chain's CDR3 is CASSLGPGANYGYTF. For the CDR3, the DNA is TGTGCCAGCAGCTTAGGGCCAGGGGCTAACTATGGCTACACCTTC.

This chain connects TRBV5-1 to TRBJ2-2; maybe TRBD1 (5 bases). The CDR3 spans 16 residues. Per the germline V gene, CDR1 is SGHRS and CDR2 is YFSETQ. The V gene lost 3 bases and the J gene lost 0 bases, with 12 bases spanning the gap. DNA of the CDR3: TGCGCCAGCAGCTCCAGTGGGGCAGCGAACACCGGGGAGCTGTTTTTT. Translating it yields CASSSSGAANTGELFF.

This clone was seen only a few times. This rearrangement joins TRBV25-1 to TRBJ1-2, with D perhaps matching TRBD1 (5 bases). The CDR3 consists of 18 residues. V was cut by 1 base and J by 4 bases, with 22 bases left in between. Per germline, CDR1 MGHDK and CDR2 SYGVNS. The CDR3 reads CASSELGSGGALGYGYTF. The DNA of the CDR3 is TGTGCCAGCAGTGAATTAGGTTCCGGAGGGGCCTTAGGCTATGGCTACACCTTC.

This chain links TRBV19 with TRBJ1-4, with 8 nucleotides matching TRBD1. Trimming at V came to 8 bases and at J to 4 bases, leaving 9 bases not matched to a gene. This CDR3 has 15 amino acids. In germline, CDR1 is LNHDA, CDR2 SQIVND (reference sequence). The CDR3 region is CASQTQGAGNEKLFF. The DNA of the CDR3 is TGTGCCAGTCAGACTCAGGGGGCTGGTAATGAAAAACTGTTTTTT.

Points on this clone: Within the sample, other DNA sequences also encode this same CDR3. In DNA, the CDR3 is TGTGCCAGCAGCCCCGGGACTAATTACAATGAGCAGTTCTTC. It is translated as CASSPGTNYNEQFF. The J gene is TRBJ2-1, the V gene TRBV11-3, with 7 bases aligning to TRBD2. Looked up from germline, CDR1 is SGHNT and CDR2 is YENEEA. CDR3 length: 14 residues. Unmatched junction bases numbered 5, after V lost 5 bases and J lost 4 bases.

The chain combines TRBV6-4 with TRBJ2-7; 9 bases are a match to TRBD1. Germline lookup yields CDR1 MRHNA and CDR2 SNTAGT. This CDR3 is built from 14 residues. The trim removed 10 bases at V and 0 bases at J, leaving 7 bases unmatched. DNA for the CDR3: TGTGCCACCGCTGGACAGGGGAGCTCCTACGAGCAGTACTTC. This codes for CATAGQGSSYEQYF.

The chain recombines TRBV11-2 with TRBJ2-2; TRBD2 matches 8 bases. The trim removed 2 bases at V and 4 bases at J, leaving 12 bases unmatched. CDR3 length equals 18 residues. Per germline, CDR1 SGHAT and CDR2 FQNNGV. The CDR3 bases are TGTGCCAGCAGCTTAAATTTTGCGGGACTAGATATCACCGGGGAGCTGTTTTTT. Translation: CASSLNFAGLDITGELFF.

The chain carries TRBV28 and TRBJ2-6, with a possible D match to TRBD2 (6 bases). Germline CDR1 is MDHEN and CDR2 is SYDVKM. The germline V and J ends were trimmed by 5 bases and 3 bases, with 20 bases remaining between them. The length of the CDR3 is 18 residues. In nucleotides, the CDR3 is TGTGCCAGCAGTCCCCAGGGCAGGGCGCGGGGTGGGGCCAACGTCCTGACTTTC. Its protein is CASSPQGRARGGANVLTF.

The chain combines TRBV20-1 with TRBJ1-2, with D perhaps matching TRBD1 (5 bases). This CDR3 comprises 12 residues. V was clipped by 3 bases and J by 3 bases, with 8 bases between them. Germline V gene sequence: CDR1 DFQATT, CDR2 SNEGSKA (reference sequence). DNA for the CDR3: TGCAGTGCTAGTGGCAGGGACTATGGCTACACCTTC. Translating gives CSASGRDYGYTF.

This chain links TRBV7-8 with TRBJ1-5, with D hard to call. The germline gives CDR1 SGHVS, CDR2 FQNEAQ. The CDR3 loop spans 16 amino acids. The V end lost 1 base, the J end lost 0 bases, and 10 bases lay between the germline ends. The CDR3 coding sequence is TGTGCCAGCAGCTTAGGCCGTAGAGATAGCAATCAGCCCCAGCATTTT. The encoded protein is CASSLGRRDSNQPQHF.

This chain connects TRBV7-9 to TRBJ2-5; D not certain. The CDR3 runs to 15 residues. Germline V CDR1 and CDR2: SEHNR, FQNEAQ (reference sequence). V gave up 2 bases and J gave up 5 bases, with 15 bases separating them. CDR3 sequence: CASSLRFSAQETQYF. The CDR3, as DNA: TGTGCCAGCAGCTTAAGGTTTTCAGCGCAGGAGACCCAGTACTTC.

CDR3 amino acids: CASSLTAGSRYEQYF. The CDR3 DNA follows: TGTGCCAGCAGTTTAACGGCAGGGTCACGCTACGAGCAGTACTTC. The rearrangement uses TRBV28 and TRBJ2-7; D is possibly TRBD1 (5 bases). The V gene lost 2 bases and the J gene lost 3 bases, with 14 bases spanning the gap. The CDR3 has 15 amino acids. Germline-derived CDR1 and CDR2 are MDHEN and SYDVKM.

The chain is built from TRBV24-1 and TRBJ2-1; TRBD2 matches 12 bases. V shed 4 bases and J 3 bases; nucleotides not matched to a gene: 3. CDR3 length: 16 residues. Germline-derived CDR1 and CDR2 are KGHDR and SFDVKD. CDR3 nucleotides: TGTGCCACCAGTGACCGGACTAGCGGGAACTACAATGAGCAGTTCTTC. Translated, it gives CATSDRTSGNYNEQFF.